The rows below give T cell receptor beta chains drawn from one sample of a study of vaccination and CD4 T cells after COVID-19. These receptors have no known antigen. Via MiXCR, TCRdb re-called the PCR reads, giving one row per CDR3 protein. The sample consists of 9,500 to 15,000 distinct CDR3 sequences, 40% to 55% of them appearing once. Sequences were obtained from CD4+ T cells from blood, cultured in vitro. The source of these receptors is a human donor who had recovered from COVID-19. Each CDR3 is given with its conserved first and last residue. D genes are given only for firm matches. A row's size may be missing; if present it is once, few, many or a size class.

TRBJ1-2,few,NA,TRBV20-1,CSRWDGYGYTF,TGCAGCCGGTGGGACGGCTATGGCTACACCTTC
TRBJ1-1,NA,TRBD1,TRBV7-2,CASSTGGNTEAFF,TGTGCCAGCAGCACAGGGGGGAACACTGAAGCTTTCTTT
TRBJ2-5,NA,TRBD1,TRBV7-3,CASSQGAWETQYF,TGTGCCAGCAGTCAGGGGGCATGGGAGACCCAGTACTTC
TRBJ2-7,NA,NA,TRBV7-2,CASSREGHPSYEQYF,TGTGCCAGCAGCAGGGAAGGACACCCCTCCTACGAGCAGTACTTC
TRBJ1-5,few,NA,TRBV2,CASSDPRSGVEPQHF,TGTGCCAGCAGTGATCCCCGGTCAGGGGTCGAGCCCCAGCATTTT
TRBJ1-5,few,NA,TRBV6-2/TRBV6-3,CASSFRGQPQHF,TGTGCCAGCAGTTTCCGGGGACAGCCCCAGCATTTT
TRBJ1-2,NA,NA,TRBV24-1,CATTPSGANYGYTF,TGTGCCACCACGCCCTCGGGGGCAAACTATGGCTACACCTTC
TRBJ2-7,NA,TRBD2,TRBV27,CASSLSPGGLAGSYEQYF,TGTGCCAGCAGTTTATCTCCTGGAGGACTAGCGGGTTCCTACGAGCAGTACTTC
TRBJ2-3,NA,NA,TRBV10-3,CAISESGHLNTDTQYF,TGTGCCATCAGTGAGTCGGGACACCTTAACACAGATACGCAGTATTTT
TRBJ2-3,NA,NA,TRBV11-2,CASSLGRGRDSTDTQYF,TGTGCCAGCAGCTTAGGACGGGGGCGGGATAGCACAGATACGCAGTATTTT
TRBJ2-1,NA,TRBD1,TRBV20-1,CSASLGQGDFEQFF,TGCAGTGCTAGCCTAGGACAGGGGGATTTTGAGCAGTTCTTC
TRBJ2-6,NA,NA,TRBV28,CASNQQPSISGANVLTF,TGTGCCAGCAACCAACAGCCCAGCATCTCTGGGGCCAACGTCCTGACTTTC
TRBJ2-7,NA,NA,TRBV20-1,CSASGTPGSYEQYF,TGCAGTGCTAGTGGCACCCCTGGGTCCTACGAGCAGTACTTC
TRBJ1-6,NA,NA,TRBV27,CATLSLGSYNSPLHF,TGTGCCACCTTATCTCTAGGCTCCTATAATTCACCCCTCCACTTT
TRBJ1-3,few,NA,TRBV19,CASRTLSSGNTIYF,TGTGCCAGTAGAACCCTGAGCTCTGGAAACACCATATATTTT
TRBJ1-1,NA,TRBD1,TRBV5-1,CASSRTGDSAAFF,TGCGCCAGCAGCCGGACGGGGGACAGCGCAGCTTTCTTT
TRBJ1-3,NA,NA,TRBV28,CASSLGDPGNTIYF,TGTGCCAGCAGTTTGGGGGACCCTGGAAACACCATATATTTT